The 26 T cell receptor beta chains reported below all come from one sample, sequenced in a study of blood T cell repertoires in COVID-19. Sequenced by immunoSEQ multiplex PCR; TCRdb stores in-frame clones only, minus some. The profile covers approximately 250,000 clones, with roughly 88% appearing a single time and 0.95% to 1.5% taken by the ten largest. Sequenced input: PBMCs or T cells enriched from blood (not recorded which). These TCRs come from a woman in her thirties or forties with acute COVID-19.

The V and J genes are TRBV29-1 and TRBJ2-1, with TRBD2 matching over 14 bases. The V segment lost 4 bases and the J segment 2 bases; nucleotides outside the gene matches: 7. CDR1 is SQVTM, CDR2 ANQGSEA, per germline. CDR3 length: 17 residues. The CDR3 DNA follows: TGCAGCGTTGGCGGGACTAGCGGGAGATCGACCTACAATGAGCAGTTCTTC. This encodes CSVGGTSGRSTYNEQFF.

This clone occurred once. V is TRBV24-1 and J is TRBJ1-2; D remains unclear. CDR1 and CDR2 (germline): KGHDR, SFDVKD. This CDR3 has 14 amino acids. Trimming left V 6 bases short and J 3 bases short, with 13 bases between. The CDR3 bases are TGTGCCACCAGTCATCGGGGTCCGGACTATGGCTACACCTTC. Encoded protein: CATSHRGPDYGYTF.

The genes are TRBV7-9 and TRBJ2-1, with D possibly matching TRBD1 (5 bases). The CDR3 extends over 14 amino acids. Germline V gene data show CDR1 as SEHNR and CDR2 as FQNEAQ (reference sequence). Trimming cost V 4 bases and J 5 bases, with 12 bases left between them. The CDR3 bases are TGTGCCAGCAGCTCCTCGACAGCCAACAATGAGCAGTTCTTC. Translated: CASSSSTANNEQFF.

The gene calls are TRBV18 and TRBJ1-6; tentatively, D is TRBD1 (6 bases). This CDR3 comprises 17 residues. Germline-derived CDR1 and CDR2 are KGHSH and LQKENI. The V end lost 4 bases, the J end lost 8 bases, and 21 bases lay between the germline ends. In DNA form, the CDR3 reads TGTGCCAGCTCACATTCTTCGGCGGGGGGGGCTGATTCACCCCTCCACTTT. Encoded protein: CASSHSSAGGADSPLHF.

V and J are TRBV6-2 or TRBV6-3 and TRBJ2-7, with D unclear. The ends were cut back, 2 bases at V and 0 bases at J, with 14 bases in the middle. The CDR3 runs 16 residues. The germline CDR1 and CDR2 sequences are MNHEY and SVGEGT. The CDR3 region is CASSYNPRKSSYEQYV. In nucleotides, the CDR3 is TGTGCCAGCAGTTACAACCCCAGAAAAAGCTCCTACGAGCAGTACGTC.

The V and J genes are TRBV11-3 and TRBJ1-1; tentative D call: TRBD1 (6 bases). The CDR3 spans 13 residues. Trimming shortened V by 2 bases and J by 11 bases, and 15 bases separated the two germline ends. Germline V CDR1 and CDR2: SGHNT, YENEEA. The CDR3 loop is CASSLFPGQRAFF. The CDR3 region has the DNA TGTGCCAGCAGCTTATTTCCAGGACAGAGGGCTTTCTTT.

A single count supports this clone. The chain has TRBV28 and TRBJ2-7, with 7 bases lining up with TRBD2. V lost 7 bases and J lost 6; bases outside the gene matches: 6. The CDR3 consists of 12 residues. The germline CDR1 and CDR2 sequences are MDHEN and SYDVKM. CDR3: CASTREVGEQYF. CDR3 in DNA: TGTGCCAGCACCCGGGAGGTAGGCGAGCAGTACTTC.

This clone was picked up a small number of times. V and J are TRBV7-6 and TRBJ1-3; 7 positions match TRBD1. The J segment lost 4 bases and the V segment lost 0 bases, leaving 0 bases of the junction unmatched. This CDR3 contains 14 residues. The germline V gene encodes CDR1 SGHVS and CDR2 FNYEAQ. The CDR3 reads CASSLAGGGNTIYF. In DNA form, the CDR3 reads TGTGCCAGCAGCTTAGCAGGGGGCGGAAACACCATATATTTT.

This chain connects TRBV2 to TRBJ2-1; unclear D gene. This CDR3 has 12 residues. V lost 4 bases and J lost 6, with 7 bases in between. Germline values: CDR1 SNHLY, CDR2 FYNNEI. As DNA, the CDR3 is TGTGCCAGCAGTGGCTCGAGCAATGAGCAGTTCTTC. This translates into CASSGSSNEQFF.

This chain uses TRBV7-2 with TRBJ1-2; no firm D call. The CDR3 length is 14 residues. Germline lookup yields CDR1 SGHTA and CDR2 FQGNSA. The V end was cut by 1 base, the J end by 8 bases, with 14 bases between. This CDR3 reads CASSLDPEARGYTF. The CDR3 DNA sequence: TGTGCCAGCAGCTTAGATCCGGAAGCGAGAGGCTACACCTTC.

The V and J genes are TRBV11-2 and TRBJ2-7; 9 bases match TRBD2. Germline V lookup: CDR1 SGHAT, CDR2 FQNNGV. The CDR3 consists of 15 residues. V trimming: 1 base; J trimming: 6 bases; junction bases outside the gene matches: 7. The CDR3 nucleotides read TGTGCCAGCAGCTTAGCCGGGACTAGCCACGCCGAGCAGTACTTC. It codes for CASSLAGTSHAEQYF.

The chain employs TRBV30 and TRBJ1-2; D unresolved. Trimming stripped 1 base from V and 6 bases from J, with 12 bases between. CDR1 is GTSNPN and CDR2 is SVGIG in the germline V gene (reference sequence). The CDR3 consists of 13 residues. The CDR3 coding sequence is TGTGCCTGGAGTGGTCCGGGTAGCCATGGCTACACCTTC. Amino acid sequence: CAWSGPGSHGYTF. The whole variable domain, remainder taken from reference TRBV30 and TRBJ1-2, is SQTIHQWPATLVQPVGSPLSLECTVEGTSNPNLYWYRQAAGRGLQLLFYSVGIGQISSEVPQNLSASRPQDRQFILSSKKLLLSDSGFYLCAWSGPGSHGYTFGSGTRLTVV.

This clone occurred once. The chain couples TRBV28 to TRBJ1-2; 7 bases map to TRBD1. Germline trimming cut 6 bases from V and 8 bases from J; bases unmatched to any gene: 9. Germline V gene data show CDR1 as MDHEN and CDR2 as SYDVKM. The CDR3 loop spans 13 amino acids. CDR3 sequence: CASRLQGLGGYTF. The CDR3 region has the DNA TGTGCCAGCAGGCTACAGGGGCTGGGGGGCTACACCTTC.

This clone was recorded a few times. V and J are TRBV14 and TRBJ2-5; 9 bases align to TRBD2. Germline V gene data show CDR1 as SGHDN and CDR2 as FVKESK. The CDR3 runs 15 residues. Germline trimming cut 4 bases from V and 1 base from J; bases unmatched to any gene: 4. CDR3 residues: CASSPLTSGQETQYF. CDR3 in DNA: TGTGCCAGCAGCCCCCTGACTAGCGGCCAAGAGACCCAGTACTTC.

This chain uses TRBV30 with TRBJ2-7; 12 bases are shared with TRBD1. Per the germline V gene, CDR1 is GTSNPN and CDR2 is SVGIG (reference sequence). The CDR3 is made up of 14 amino acids. V shed 3 bases, J shed 4 bases, and the junction held 4 bases outside the gene matches. In DNA form, the CDR3 reads TGTGCCTGGAGCCGGGACAGGGGGCGTTACGAGCAGTACTTC. It encodes CAWSRDRGRYEQYF.

V gene TRBV18 combines with J gene TRBJ1-1; no definite D call. Germline V CDR1 and CDR2: KGHSH, LQKENI. Trimming took off 3 bases at V and 13 bases at J, with 12 bases between the two ends. This CDR3 is 11 amino acids long. CDR3 nucleotides: TGTGCCAGCTCACCGGACCGCGGGGTTTTCTTT. It is translated as CASSPDRGVFF.

This clone turned up a few times. The chain carries TRBV5-5 and TRBJ1-3; D is perhaps TRBD1 (5 bases). In germline, CDR1 is SGHKS, CDR2 YYEKEE (reference sequence). V gave up 4 bases and J gave up 0 bases, with 11 bases separating them. The CDR3 is 15 residues long. CDR3 residues: CASSLPTGSGNTIYF. The DNA for the CDR3 is TGTGCCAGCAGCCTCCCTACAGGCTCTGGAAACACCATATATTTT.

This chain links TRBV9 with TRBJ1-5, with D possibly TRBD1 on 5 matching bases. Germline lookup yields CDR1 SGDLS and CDR2 YYNGEE. Trimming shortened V by 4 bases and J by 3 bases, and 11 bases separated the two germline ends. The CDR3 has 14 amino acids. Here the CDR3 DNA reads TGTGCCAGCAGCCCGGGGGGGACCAATCAGCCCCAGCATTTT. It codes for CASSPGGTNQPQHF.

The CDR3 sequence is CASYPGQEVYGYTF. In nucleotides, the CDR3 is TGTGCCAGCTATCCGGGACAGGAGGTCTATGGCTACACCTTC. The chain has TRBV2 and TRBJ1-2; 8 bases are a match to TRBD1. After removal of 8 bases from V and 4 bases from J, the junction contained 9 bases not matched to a gene. This CDR3 region has 14 residues. In germline, CDR1 is SNHLY, CDR2 FYNNEI.

The chain is built from TRBV27 and TRBJ2-2; D possibly corresponds to TRBD2 (5 bases). The CDR3 has 13 amino acids. CDR1 is MNHEY and CDR2 is SMNVEV in the germline V gene (reference sequence). Trimming shortened V by 4 bases and J by 3 bases, and 6 bases separated the two germline ends. CDR3: CASSWTHTGELFF. CDR3 nucleotides: TGTGCCAGCAGTTGGACTCACACCGGGGAGCTGTTTTTT.

V is TRBV29-1 and J is TRBJ1-1, with 7 nucleotides matching TRBD1. This CDR3 contains 16 residues. Unmatched junction bases numbered 11, after V lost 4 bases and J lost 0 bases. CDR1 is SQVTM and CDR2 is ANQGSEA in the germline V gene. CDR3 amino acids: CSVVKGAMEMNTEAFF. DNA for the CDR3: TGCAGCGTTGTAAAGGGGGCGATGGAGATGAACACTGAAGCTTTCTTT. Supplemented by reference TRBV29-1 and TRBJ1-1, the full variable domain reads SAVISQKPSRDICQRGTSLTIQCQVDSQVTMMFWYRQQPGQSLTLIATANQGSEATYESGFVIDKFPISRPNLTFSTLTVSNMSPEDSSIYLCSVVKGAMEMNTEAFFGQGTRLTVV.

This clone occurred once. This chain joins TRBV2 and TRBJ2-2, with 12 bases identical to TRBD1. V lost 7 bases, J lost 3 bases, and 6 bases stayed unmatched. CDR3 length: 16 residues. Germline CDR1 is SNHLY and CDR2 is FYNNEI. The CDR3 DNA reads TGTGCCAGCACCGGGACAGGGGGCATCCACACCGGGGAGCTGTTTTTT. Its translation is CASTGTGGIHTGELFF.

The chain joins TRBV19 to TRBJ2-1; 8 nucleotides agree with TRBD2. Germline V gene data show CDR1 as LNHDA and CDR2 as SQIVND (reference sequence). The CDR3 covers 15 residues. V was pared by 7 bases and J by 8 bases, with 13 bases of the junction left unmatched. CDR3 in DNA: TGTGCCAGTACCATCGGGGGGGCCCCGCAGTATGAGCAGTTCTTC. Its translation: CASTIGGAPQYEQFF. Combining the CDR3 with reference TRBV19 and TRBJ2-1 gives the whole variable domain DGGITQSPKYLFRKEGQNVTLSCEQNLNHDAMYWYRQDPGQGLRLIYYSQIVNDFQKGDIAEGYSVSREKKESFPLTVTSAQKNPTAFYLCASTIGGAPQYEQFFGPGTRLTVL.

Here the CDR3 reads CASSFWTSGRGEQYF. The DNA for the CDR3 is TGTGCCAGCAGCTTTTGGACTAGCGGGAGGGGCGAGCAGTACTTC. The chain carries TRBV7-6 and TRBJ2-7, with 15 bases fitting TRBD2. V lost 3 bases to trimming and J lost 6 bases; unmatched junction nucleotides: 3. Looked up from germline, CDR1 is SGHVS and CDR2 is FNYEAQ. This CDR3 comprises 15 residues.

This sequence joins TRBV4-3 and TRBJ2-5, with TRBD2 as a possible D gene (5 bases). The ends were cut back, 1 base at V and 5 bases at J, with 8 bases in the middle. This CDR3 is built from 13 residues. The V gene's germline CDR1 is LGHNA and CDR2 YSLEER. The CDR3 reads CASSQGRGETQYF. CDR3 DNA sequence: TGCGCCAGCAGCCAAGGACGAGGGGAGACCCAGTACTTC.

The chain employs TRBV10-3 and TRBJ2-1; 8 positions agree with TRBD2. J was trimmed by 4 bases and V by 4 bases; bases with no gene match: 9. Per germline, CDR1 ENHRY and CDR2 SYGVKD. The CDR3 runs 16 residues. The CDR3 here is CAISAGGRLLYNEQFF. CDR3 bases: TGTGCCATCAGTGCTGGCGGGAGGTTGTTATACAATGAGCAGTTCTTC.